This paragraph covers one TCR beta chain sequence. Which antigen it targets is not known. No clone much larger than this one lies a single base away; base qualities are absent. From its cysteine to its phenylalanine, the CDR3 spans 14 amino acids. The sequence is cut down to CDR3 DNA, 42 bases in frame from base 1. The germline V gene (reference sequence) provides CDR1 GTSNPN and CDR2 SVGIG. Compared with germline, V lacks 5 bases and J lacks 9 bases; bases without a gene match: 13. This sample is drawn from a study of T cell repertoires in cytomegalovirus infection (dated by TCRdb to about 2019). As for the study more broadly: Donor HLA type was relevant to the analysis, because carriage of CMV infection together with the matching HLA type was indicated by public TCR beta signatures. On the study overall, not on this receptor specifically: In the ex vivo response, HLA-C-restricted CMV-specific TCR beta clonotypes were dominant, and in two of eight donors the single most frequent clonotype came from this HLA-C-restricted group. Carriers of CMV infection plus the relevant HLA type were discriminated by the cumulative frequency of public TCR beta family members in the study cohort and in an independent roughly 320-donor cohort.

These reads were obtained on an Illumina HiSeq 1500. TCRdb itself trimmed the public reads at Q25 with fastp, ran MiXCR and retained productive beta chains. Every distinct CDR3 protein forms one entry, paired with its most common genes and DNA. This sample lists some 350,000 distinct CDR3 sequences; roughly 20% were detected once. The ten biggest clones cover around 10% of the sample. The sequence was collected from a human donor in good health (CMV status not recorded). Some clones in this sample may be carry-over from other donors' samples. The sequence joins TRBV30 to TRBJ2-7, with TRBD1 identical over 10 junction bases. Sequenced sample: PBMCs. The DNA sequence is TGTGCCTGGGCAATTGGGACAGGGGAAGAGGGGCAGTACTTC. Translated, this gives CAWAIGTGEEGQYF. With the rest looked up from the reference TRBV30 and TRBJ2-7 genes rather than sequenced, the full variable domain is SQTIHQWPATLVQPVGSPLSLECTVEGTSNPNLYWYRQAAGRGLQLLFYSVGIGQISSEVPQNLSASRPQDRQFILSSKKLLLSDSGFYLCAWAIGTGEEGQYFGPGTRLTVT.